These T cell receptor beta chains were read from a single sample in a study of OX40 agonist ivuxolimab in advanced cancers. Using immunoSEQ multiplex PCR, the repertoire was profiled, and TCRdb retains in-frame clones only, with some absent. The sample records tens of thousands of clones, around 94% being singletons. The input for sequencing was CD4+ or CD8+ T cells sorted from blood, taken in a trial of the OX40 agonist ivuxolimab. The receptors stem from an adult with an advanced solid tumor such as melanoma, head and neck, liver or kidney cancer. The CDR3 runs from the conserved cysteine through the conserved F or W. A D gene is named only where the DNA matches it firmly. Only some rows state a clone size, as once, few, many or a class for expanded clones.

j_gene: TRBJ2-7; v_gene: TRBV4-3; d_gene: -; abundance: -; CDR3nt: TGCGCCAGCAGCCAAGATGGGGGGGCAGCGGGCGGACGCGAGCAGTACTTC; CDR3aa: CASSQDGGAAGGREQYF
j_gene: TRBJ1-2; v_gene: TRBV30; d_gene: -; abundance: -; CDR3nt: TGTGCCTGGAGTGCTTTTGGACATAGCCCAAGCACCTTC; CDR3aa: CAWSAFGHSPSTF
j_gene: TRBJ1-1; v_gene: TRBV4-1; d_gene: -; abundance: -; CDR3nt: TGCGCCAGCAGCCAAGAGTCACCCCTCGGAGCTGAAGCTTTCTTT; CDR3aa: CASSQESPLGAEAFF
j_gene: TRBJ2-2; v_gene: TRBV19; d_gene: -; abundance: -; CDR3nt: TGTGCCAGTAGTAGAGACAGGACTTTCGCGAACACCGGGGAGCTGTTTTTT; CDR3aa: CASSRDRTFANTGELFF
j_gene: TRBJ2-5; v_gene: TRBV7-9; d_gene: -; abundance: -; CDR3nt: TGTGCCAGCAGCTTAGAGGCAGGGGAGGAGACCCAGTACTTC; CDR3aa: CASSLEAGEETQYF
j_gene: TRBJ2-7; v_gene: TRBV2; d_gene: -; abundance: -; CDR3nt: TGTGCCAGGCACCTAGTTTACGAGCAGTACTTC; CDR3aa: CARHLVYEQYF
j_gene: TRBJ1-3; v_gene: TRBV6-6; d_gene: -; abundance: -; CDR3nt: TGTGCCAGCAGTTACACCCGGGACATATCTGGAAACACCATATATTTT; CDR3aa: CASSYTRDISGNTIYF
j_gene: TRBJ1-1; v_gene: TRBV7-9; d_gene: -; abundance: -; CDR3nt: TGTGCCAGCAGCCTTGTTCAGTTGGGGAACACTGAAGCTTTCTTT; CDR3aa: CASSLVQLGNTEAFF
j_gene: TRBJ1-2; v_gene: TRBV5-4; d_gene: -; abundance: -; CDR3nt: TGTGCCAGCAGCTTATCCCTCGAGGACTATGGCTACACCTTC; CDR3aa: CASSLSLEDYGYTF
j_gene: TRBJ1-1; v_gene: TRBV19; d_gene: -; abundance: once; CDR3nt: TGTGCCAGTAGTATATTCGGGGGCGAGTTCCCTGAAGCTTTCTTT; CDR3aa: CASSIFGGEFPEAFF
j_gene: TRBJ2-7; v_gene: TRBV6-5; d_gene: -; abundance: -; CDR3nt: TGTGCCAGCAGCGGCAGCTCCTACGAGCAGTACTTC; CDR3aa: CASSGSSYEQYF
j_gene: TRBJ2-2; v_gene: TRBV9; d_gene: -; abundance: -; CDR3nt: TGTGCCAGCAGCCAATCAGCCGGGGAGCTGTTTTTT; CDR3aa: CASSQSAGELFF
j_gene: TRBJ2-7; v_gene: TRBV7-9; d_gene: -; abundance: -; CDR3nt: TGTGCCAGCAGCCCGCCGGGACACAGTTACGAGCAGTACTTC; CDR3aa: CASSPPGHSYEQYF
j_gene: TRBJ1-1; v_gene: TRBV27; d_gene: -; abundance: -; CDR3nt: TGTGCCAGCAGTCTCTTACAGGATGAAGCTTTCTTT; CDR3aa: CASSLLQDEAFF
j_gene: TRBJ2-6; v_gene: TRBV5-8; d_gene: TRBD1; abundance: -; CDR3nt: TGTGCCAGCAGCCCTCGACAGGGGTTCGTCTCTGGGGCCAACGTCCTGACTTTC; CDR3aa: CASSPRQGFVSGANVLTF
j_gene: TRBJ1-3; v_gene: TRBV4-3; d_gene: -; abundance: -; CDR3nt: TGCGCCAGCAGCCAAGACCGAGTGTTCTCTGGAAACACCATATATTTT; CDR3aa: CASSQDRVFSGNTIYF
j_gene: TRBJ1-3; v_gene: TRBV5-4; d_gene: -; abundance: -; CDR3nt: TGTGCCAGCAGCTTGGAACAGGGAGTGATCTCTGGAAACACCATATATTTT; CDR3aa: CASSLEQGVISGNTIYF
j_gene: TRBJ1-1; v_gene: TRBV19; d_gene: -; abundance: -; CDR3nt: TGTGCCAGTAGTATCAACGGGGGTCTGACTGAAGCTTTCTTT; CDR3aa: CASSINGGLTEAFF
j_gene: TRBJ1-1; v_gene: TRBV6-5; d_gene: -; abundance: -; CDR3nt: TGTGCCAGCAGTTACTCGTCAGGCCCGAACACTGAAGCTTTCTTT; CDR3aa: CASSYSSGPNTEAFF
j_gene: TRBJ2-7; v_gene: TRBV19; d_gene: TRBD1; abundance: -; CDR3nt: TGTGCCAGTATGGGGGGACAGGGAGCCTACGAGCAGTACTTC; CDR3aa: CASMGGQGAYEQYF
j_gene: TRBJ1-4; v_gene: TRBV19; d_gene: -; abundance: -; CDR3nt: TGTGCCAGTAGTATTGGGTGGTTCCCAGAGAATGAAAAACTGTTTTTT; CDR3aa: CASSIGWFPENEKLFF
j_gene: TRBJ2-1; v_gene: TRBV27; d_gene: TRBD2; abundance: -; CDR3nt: TGTGCCAGCAGTGTTCTAGCGGGAGGGCTTGACAATGAGCAGTTCTTC; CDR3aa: CASSVLAGGLDNEQFF
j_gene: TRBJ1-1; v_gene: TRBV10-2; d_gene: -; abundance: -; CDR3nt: TGCGCCAGCAGTGAGTCGGGGGGGGGACGAAACACTGAAGCTTTCTTT; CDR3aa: CASSESGGGRNTEAFF
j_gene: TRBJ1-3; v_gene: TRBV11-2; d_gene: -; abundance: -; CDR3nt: TGTGCCAGCAGCTTGGGGGAGTGGTCTGGAAACACCATATATTTT; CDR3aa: CASSLGEWSGNTIYF
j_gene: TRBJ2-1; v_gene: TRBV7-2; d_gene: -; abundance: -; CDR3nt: TGTGCCAGCAGCTTCCGGACGGACTACAATGAGCAGTTCTTC; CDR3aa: CASSFRTDYNEQFF
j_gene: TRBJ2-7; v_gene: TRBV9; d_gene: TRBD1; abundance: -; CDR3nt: TGTGCCAGCAGCCTGTGGGACAGTGGCTACGAGCAGTACTTC; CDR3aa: CASSLWDSGYEQYF
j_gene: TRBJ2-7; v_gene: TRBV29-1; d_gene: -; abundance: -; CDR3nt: TGCAGCGTCGAAAGGCTGAGCTCCTACGAGCAGTACTTC; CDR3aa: CSVERLSSYEQYF
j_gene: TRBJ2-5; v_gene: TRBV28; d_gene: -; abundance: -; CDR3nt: TGTGCCAGCAGTCCCCCGGAGAGGGTAGGAGAGACCCAGTACTTC; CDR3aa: CASSPPERVGETQYF
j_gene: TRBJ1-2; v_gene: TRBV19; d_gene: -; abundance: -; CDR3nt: TGTGCCAGTAGTCTCTTAGGCCCCTATGGCTACACCTTC; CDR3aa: CASSLLGPYGYTF
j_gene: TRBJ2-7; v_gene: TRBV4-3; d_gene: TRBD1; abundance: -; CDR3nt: TGCGCCAGCAGCCACGGGACAGGTAGTACCTACGAGCAGTACTTC; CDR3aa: CASSHGTGSTYEQYF
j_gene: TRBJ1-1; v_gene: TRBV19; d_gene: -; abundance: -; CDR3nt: TGTGCCAGTAGTATTTTGGGGAACGTTGGGACTGAAGCTTTCTTT; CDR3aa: CASSILGNVGTEAFF
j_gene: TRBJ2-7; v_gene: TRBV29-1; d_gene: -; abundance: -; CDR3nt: TGCAGCGTTGAGGCCCCCGGGGCCTACGAGCAGTACTTC; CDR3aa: CSVEAPGAYEQYF
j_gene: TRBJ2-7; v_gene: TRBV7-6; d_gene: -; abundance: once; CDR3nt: TGTGCCAGCAGCTTAGTTATCAGGGGAGAGCAGTACTTC; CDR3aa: CASSLVIRGEQYF
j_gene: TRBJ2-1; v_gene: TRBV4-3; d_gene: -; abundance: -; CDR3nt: TGCGCCAGCAGCCAAGATAATAAGTTCGTAGAGAACTTGGATGAGCAGTTCTTC; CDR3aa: CASSQDNKFVENLDEQFF
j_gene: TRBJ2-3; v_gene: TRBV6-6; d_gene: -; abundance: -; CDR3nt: TGTGCCAGCAGCCCTTCAGATACGCAGTATTTT; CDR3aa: CASSPSDTQYF
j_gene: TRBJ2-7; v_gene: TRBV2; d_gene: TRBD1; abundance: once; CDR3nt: TGTGCCAGCGATTTTAGAACAGGGGAGTACGAGCAGTACTTC; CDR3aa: CASDFRTGEYEQYF
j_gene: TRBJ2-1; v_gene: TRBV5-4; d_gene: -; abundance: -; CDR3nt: TGTGCCAGCAGCAGCGATTACAATGAGCAGTTCTTC; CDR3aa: CASSSDYNEQFF
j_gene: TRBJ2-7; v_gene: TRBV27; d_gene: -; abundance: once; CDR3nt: TGTGCCAGCAGTCTTACAGGTTACGAGCAGTACTTC; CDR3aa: CASSLTGYEQYF
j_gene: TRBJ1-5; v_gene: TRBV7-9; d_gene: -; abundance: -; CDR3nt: TGTGCCAGCAGCCAGGGAAGTCAGCCCCAGCATTTT; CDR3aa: CASSQGSQPQHF
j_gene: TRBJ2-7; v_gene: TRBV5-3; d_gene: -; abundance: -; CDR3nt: TGTGCCAGAAGAAGAAGGAGTGGGGGCCCGTTAGTTAGCGGGCAGTACTTC; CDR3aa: CARRRRSGGPLVSGQYF
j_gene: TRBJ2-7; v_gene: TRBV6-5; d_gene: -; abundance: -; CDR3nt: TGTGCCAGCAGTTACGAGGGGGCGGGGACCGAGCAGTACTTC; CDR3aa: CASSYEGAGTEQYF